The 27 T cell receptor beta chains presented below share a single source sample, sequenced in a study of blood T cell repertoires in COVID-19. The assay was immunoSEQ multiplex PCR, and TCRdb's table has in-frame clones only and misses some. Of about 350,000 clones listed, roughly 84% are singletons. Sequencing was done on a sample of PBMCs or T cells enriched from blood (not recorded which). The receptors were sampled from a woman in her 30s who had recovered from COVID-19.

The chain joins TRBV24-1 to TRBJ1-2, with D possibly being TRBD1 (5 bases). The germline V gene encodes CDR1 KGHDR and CDR2 SFDVKD. Trimming took 3 bases from V and 2 from J, leaving 12 bases between them. The CDR3 runs to 15 residues. DNA for the CDR3: TGTGCCACCAGTGATACTGGAGGGACGAACTATGGCTACACCTTC. This encodes CATSDTGGTNYGYTF.

V usage is TRBV3-1 (or the pseudogene TRBV3-2) and J usage is TRBJ2-5, with D unclear. Germline V gene lookup returns CDR1 LGHDT and CDR2 YNNKEL (reference sequence). The CDR3 has 15 amino acids. V was pared by 0 bases and J by 2 bases, with 10 bases between. The CDR3 here is CASSQDGLAQETQYF. In DNA, the CDR3 is TGTGCCAGCAGCCAAGATGGGCTGGCTCAAGAGACCCAGTACTTC.

This clone appeared a single time. CDR3 nucleotides: TGTGCCAGCAGCGCGGGTGAGGCGGGGGGGTACTACAATGAGCAGTTCTTC. Protein: CASSAGEAGGYYNEQFF. This sequence joins TRBV9 and TRBJ2-1, with 9 bases lining up with TRBD2. Germline trimming cut 3 bases from V and 3 bases from J; bases unmatched to any gene: 10. The CDR3 has 17 amino acids. Germline CDR1 SGDLS, CDR2 YYNGEE.

The chain employs TRBV9 and TRBJ2-1; 11 bases line up with TRBD2. This CDR3 region has 17 residues. Germline V gene lookup returns CDR1 SGDLS and CDR2 YYNGEE. V lost 1 base to trimming and J lost 10 bases; unmatched junction nucleotides: 13. CDR3 in amino acids: CASSVWAWTSGLGEQFF. The CDR3 bases are TGTGCCAGCAGCGTATGGGCCTGGACTAGCGGGTTGGGAGAGCAGTTCTTC.

The chain employs TRBV29-1 and TRBJ2-3, with TRBD1 matching 9 bases. CDR3 length equals 15 residues. V was pared by 7 bases and J by 4 bases, with 12 bases of the junction left unmatched. CDR1 SQVTM and CDR2 ANQGSEA come from the germline V gene. CDR3 nucleotides: TGCAGCGCTTCCACCGGGACAGGGTCGGCAGATACGCAGTATTTT. It encodes CSASTGTGSADTQYF.

The chain combines TRBV28 with TRBJ1-3, with TRBD1 matching 9 bases. The V gene end was trimmed by 1 base and the J gene end by 4 bases; junction bases not matched to a gene: 14. The CDR3 has 19 residues. Per the germline V gene, CDR1 is MDHEN and CDR2 is SYDVKM. CDR3 in DNA: TGTGCCAGCAGTTTATTAGGGTTAGGACAGGGGTTGACAGGAAACACCATATATTTT. It encodes CASSLLGLGQGLTGNTIYF.

The chain uses TRBV6-5 and TRBJ1-6; no definite D call. Between the trimmed V and J ends, which lost 3 bases and 10 bases, there was a span of 16 bases. CDR3 length equals 15 residues. Germline assignment: CDR1 MNHEY and CDR2 SVGAGI. CDR3 residues: CASSYGGRTGSPLHF. CDR3 bases: TGTGCCAGCAGTTATGGCGGACGGACGGGATCACCCCTCCACTTT.

J is TRBJ2-2 and V is TRBV10-3, with TRBD1 matching 8 bases. The ends lost 0 bases at V and 3 bases at J; junction bases unmatched: 3. Germline V gene sequence: CDR1 ENHRY, CDR2 SYGVKD. The CDR3 length is 16 residues. CDR3 coding DNA: TGTGCCATCAGTGAGTCCACAGGGGGACACACCGGGGAGCTGTTTTTT. Its protein product is CAISESTGGHTGELFF.

A word on this clone: This same CDR3 is encoded by further DNA sequences in the sample. The V and J genes are TRBV5-1 and TRBJ2-3; TRBD2 matches 11 bases. V shed 0 bases and J 0 bases; nucleotides not matched to a gene: 0. This CDR3 region has 16 residues. Per germline, CDR1 SGHRS and CDR2 YFSETQ. The CDR3 DNA reads TGCGCCAGCAGCTTGGGACTAGCGGGAAGCACAGATACGCAGTATTTT. Translating it yields CASSLGLAGSTDTQYF.

V gene TRBV4-2 combines with J gene TRBJ2-7, with 14 bases matching TRBD2. V dropped 4 bases and J dropped 4; count of bases not matched to a gene: 9. The length of the CDR3 is 17 residues. The germline gives CDR1 LGHNA, CDR2 YNFKEQ. The CDR3 DNA sequence: TGTGCCAGCAGCCCATCCGGGACTAGCGGGGGTACTTACGAGCAGTACTTC. Translating gives CASSPSGTSGGTYEQYF.

J is TRBJ1-1 and V is TRBV7-9, with D hard to call. This CDR3 has 15 residues. Trimming stripped 0 bases from V and 0 bases from J, with 8 bases between. The germline CDR1 and CDR2 sequences are SEHNR and FQNEAQ (reference sequence). Here the CDR3 DNA reads TGTGCCAGCAGCTTAGCGGCCATCATGAACACTGAAGCTTTCTTT. It specifies CASSLAAIMNTEAFF.

The chain links TRBV4-1 to TRBJ1-2, with D perhaps matching TRBD1 (5 bases). Germline lookup yields CDR1 MGHRA and CDR2 YSYEKL. The CDR3 is made up of 15 amino acids. Trimming took 0 bases from V and 6 from J, leaving 14 bases between them. The CDR3 sequence: CASSQDSGGLDGYTF. In DNA form, the CDR3 reads TGCGCCAGCAGCCAAGATTCGGGGGGGTTGGATGGCTACACCTTC.

The chain carries TRBV12-3 or TRBV12-4 and TRBJ2-7, with D possibly being TRBD2 (5 bases). The CDR3 consists of 13 residues. V lost 3 bases, J lost 0 bases, and 6 bases lay in between. CDR3: CASSFGSSYEQYF. In DNA form, the CDR3 reads TGTGCCAGCAGTTTTGGGAGCTCCTACGAGCAGTACTTC.

This clone turned up a few times. The CDR3 DNA sequence: TGTGCCAGCAGGCAAATGCGGGGGGCGGGCTACAATGAGCAGTTCTTC. It codes for CASRQMRGAGYNEQFF. This chain connects TRBV7-2 to TRBJ2-1, with 8 bases that match TRBD2. This CDR3 is built from 16 residues. Trimming removed 6 bases from V and 3 bases from J; junction bases left unmatched: 10. The germline V gene encodes CDR1 SGHTA and CDR2 FQGNSA.

The chain uses TRBV2 and TRBJ1-4, with 9 positions matching TRBD1. With V trimmed by 3 bases and J by 14 bases, 19 bases remained unmatched. CDR3 length equals 17 residues. CDR1 is SNHLY, CDR2 FYNNEI, per germline. The CDR3 reads CASSEHTPGTGSVGLFF. Here the CDR3 DNA reads TGTGCCAGCAGTGAGCACACACCCGGGACAGGGTCCGTTGGGCTGTTTTTT.

The rearrangement uses TRBV18 and TRBJ1-6; 7 nucleotides align to TRBD1. Germline V gene data show CDR1 as KGHSH and CDR2 as LQKENI. The junction had 9 bases not matched to a gene; V was cut back by 5 bases and J by 5 bases. This CDR3 has 16 amino acids. For the CDR3, the DNA is TGTGCCAGCTCATCGACAGGGAACGGCGATAATTCACCCCTCCACTTT. Residues: CASSSTGNGDNSPLHF.

The chain is built from TRBV6-1 and TRBJ2-7; D is uncertain. The CDR3 is 14 residues long. Germline V gene sequence: CDR1 MNHNS, CDR2 SASEGT. V was clipped by 2 bases and J by 2 bases, with 10 bases between them. The CDR3 sequence: CASSERRATYEQYF. The CDR3, as DNA: TGTGCCAGCAGTGAACGGAGAGCGACCTACGAGCAGTACTTC.

A note on this clone: Other DNA sequences from this sample encode an identical CDR3 as well. This sequence joins TRBV5-1 and TRBJ2-5; 7 bases agree with TRBD1. Losses at the gene ends were 4 bases for V and 1 base for J; bases not matched to a gene: 4. The CDR3 runs to 14 residues. Germline V CDR1 and CDR2: SGHRS, YFSETQ. For the CDR3, the DNA is TGCGCCAGCAGCCGGGACAGCTCCCAAGAGACCCAGTACTTC. Its protein is CASSRDSSQETQYF. Using reference TRBV5-1 and TRBJ2-5 for the parts outside the CDR3, the full variable domain is KAGVTQTPRYLIKTRGQQVTLSCSPISGHRSVSWYQQTPGQGLQFLFEYFSETQRNKGNFPGRFSGRQFSNSRSEMNVSTLELGDSALYLCASSRDSSQETQYFGPGTRLLVL.

V and J are TRBV18 and TRBJ2-5; 9 nucleotides agree with TRBD1. The CDR3 length is 16 residues. Germline-derived CDR1 and CDR2 are KGHSH and LQKENI. Trimming removed 0 bases from V and 5 bases from J; junction bases left unmatched: 7. The CDR3 DNA is TGTGCCAGCTCACCACCGGAGACAGGGGGAAGGGAGACCCAGTACTTC. It translates to CASSPPETGGRETQYF.

The chain joins TRBV11-2 to TRBJ1-5; D is uncertain. Germline loops: CDR1 SGHAT, CDR2 FQNNGV. V was pared by 1 base and J by 0 bases, with 4 bases between. The CDR3 totals 14 residues. DNA for the CDR3: TGTGCCAGCAGCTTAGGCGATAGCAATCAGCCCCAGCATTTT. Translation gives CASSLGDSNQPQHF.

The CDR3 coding sequence is TGTGCCAGCAGCCAGAAAATGGACAGCCAGGAAAAACTGTTTTTT. Its protein is CASSQKMDSQEKLFF. The V call is TRBV5-8, the J call TRBJ1-4; D is perhaps TRBD1 (6 bases). With 4 bases removed from V and 8 bases from J, the gap between germline ends came to 18 bases. Germline V gene data show CDR1 as SGHTS and CDR2 as YDEGEE. This CDR3 is built from 15 residues.

The CDR3 DNA is TGTGCCAGCAGCGCCCCAATTTATGAGGGAAGCTCCTACAATGAGCAGTTCTTC. Translation: CASSAPIYEGSSYNEQFF. The V and J genes are TRBV9 and TRBJ2-1; D perhaps matches TRBD2 (5 bases). Germline assignment: CDR1 SGDLS and CDR2 YYNGEE. The CDR3 spans 18 residues. Trimming cost V 3 bases and J 0 bases, with 19 bases left between them.

This sequence joins TRBV27 and TRBJ1-1; D unclear. Germline V gene data show CDR1 as MNHEY and CDR2 as SMNVEV (reference sequence). Trimming pared 5 bases from V and 8 bases from J, leaving 12 bases between. The CDR3 is 12 amino acids. The CDR3 coding sequence is TGTGCCAGCAGTGTATTCGGCAGGGAAGCTTTCTTT. It yields the protein CASSVFGREAFF.

V gene TRBV18 combines with J gene TRBJ2-7, with 12 nucleotides matching TRBD2. V shed 4 bases and J 6 bases; nucleotides not matched to a gene: 10. Germline V lookup: CDR1 KGHSH, CDR2 LQKENI. The CDR3 consists of 16 residues. The CDR3 nucleotides read TGTGCCAGCTCACTCCTAGCGGGAGGGCCGCTCTCCGAGCAGTACTTC. It specifies CASSLLAGGPLSEQYF. The entire variable domain, with the rest obtained from reference TRBV18 and TRBJ2-7, is as follows: NAGVMQNPRHLVRRRGQEARLRCSPMKGHSHVYWYRQLPEEGLKFMVYLQKENIIDESGMPKERFSAEFPKEGPSILRIQQVVRGDSAAYFCASSLLAGGPLSEQYFGPGTRLTVT.

The chain recombines TRBV2 with TRBJ1-1; D is uncertain. The CDR3 runs 11 residues. The germline gives CDR1 SNHLY, CDR2 FYNNEI. Trimming left V 9 bases short and J 2 bases short, with 7 bases between. The CDR3 bases are TGTGCCAGGGCAGATAACACTGAAGCTTTCTTT. Translation gives CARADNTEAFF.

This chain uses TRBV28 with TRBJ2-3; 9 nucleotides line up with TRBD1. J gave up 5 bases and V 5 bases, and 14 bases lay outside the gene matches. Germline CDR1 reads MDHEN; CDR2 reads SYDVKM. This CDR3 has 17 amino acids. CDR3 bases: TGTGCCAGCAGTCTAGCGCTACCGGGACAGGGATTAGATACGCAGTATTTT. Translating it yields CASSLALPGQGLDTQYF.

This sequence joins TRBV27 and TRBJ1-4, with 9 bases lining up with TRBD1. The CDR3 spans 17 residues. V lost 5 bases, J lost 4 bases, and 11 bases stayed unmatched. The germline V gene encodes CDR1 MNHEY and CDR2 SMNVEV (reference sequence). The CDR3 DNA reads as TGTGCCAGCAGTAGCTGGACAGGGGTGCGGGATAATGAAAAACTGTTTTTT. Its protein product is CASSSWTGVRDNEKLFF.